This TCR beta chain was profiled in a study of vaccination effects on CD4 cells after COVID-19. The study's findings and limits: The study had few convalescent patients and no early post-infection timepoints.

Method: immunoSEQ multiplex PCR; TCRdb's copy keeps in-frame clones and lacks some. The data show about 16,000 clones, 60% to 85% seen once. V lost 0 bases to trimming and J lost 11 bases; unmatched junction nucleotides: 3. The germline V gene encodes CDR1 SGHNT and CDR2 YENEEA. The CDR3 spans 13 residues. Peptide-pool stimulation followed by sequencing identified expanded antigen-specific CD4+ clonotypes in the ViraFEST assay. After less than twelve days in culture, the CD4+ T cells were isolated. All participants had two doses of either the BNT162b2 or mRNA-1273 vaccine. At days 3 and 7, half of the medium was exchanged for IL-2 medium. Concerning this clone itself: The target antigen is unknown.

The source is a human donor who received a COVID-19 vaccine. Sequenced material: CD4+ T cells from PBMCs cultured with HCoV-NL63 spike peptides, taken after COVID-19 vaccination. The chain has TRBV11-3 and TRBJ2-3; 9 bases are shared with TRBD1. This CDR3 reads CASSLDGDREQYF. The DNA for the CDR3 is TGTGCCAGCAGCTTAGATGGGGACAGGGAGCAGTATTTT.